This entry lists 27 T cell receptor beta chains sequenced from one sample in a study of T-cell reconstitution after alpha-beta-depleted transplantation in children (TCRdb year 2016). The treatment or condition label of this sample denotes: allogeneic hematopoietic cell transplantation with graft depleted of TCRalphabeta T cells and CD19 B cells. Library preparation used PCR. Sequencer: Illumina HiSeq 2500. Molecular barcoding was employed in the preparation of TCR libraries, with unique molecular identifiers being used to normalize TCRbeta repertoire quantification. TCRdb reprocessed the public reads (quality trimming at Q25 with fastp, clone calling with MiXCR) and kept in-frame beta chains. Duplicate CDR3 protein sequences are folded into a single record with the most common DNA and genes. The sample includes about 980,000 distinct CDR3 sequences, with around 30% observed a single time. Of the sample, around 30% falls within the top ten clones.

The input for sequencing was PBMCs, mostly from graft donor cells, taken 360 days after TCRalphabeta/CD19-depleted stem cell transplant. The receptors come from a boy younger than two who had a stem cell transplant for SCID, so the T cells may come from the graft donor.

This clonotype has only a few counts. The chain is built from TRBV15 and TRBJ2-5; D is ambiguous. CDR3 length: 15 amino acids. The V end was cut by 0 bases, the J end by 1 base, with 9 bases between. Germline values: CDR1 LNHNV, CDR2 YYDKDF (reference sequence). CDR3: CATSRELRVQETQYF. The CDR3 DNA reads as TGTGCCACCAGCAGAGAGCTCCGGGTCCAAGAGACCCAGTACTTC.

This clonotype turned up a few times. The rearrangement links TRBV29-1 to TRBJ2-1; TRBD2 might be the D (6 bases). Germline V gives CDR1 SQVTM, CDR2 ANQGSEA. Between the trimmed V and J ends, which lost 7 bases and 6 bases, there was a span of 10 bases. The CDR3 contains 11 residues. The CDR3 nucleotides read TGCAGCGGGGGACTCGGCAATGAGCAGTTCTTC. Encoded protein: CSGGLGNEQFF.

The chain has TRBV6-5 and TRBJ2-7; D not resolved. The V end was cut by 0 bases, the J end by 3 bases, with 15 bases between. Germline lookup yields CDR1 MNHEY and CDR2 SVGAGI. CDR3 length equals 16 residues. The CDR3 region is CASSYSVQSDIYEQYF. CDR3 coding DNA: TGTGCCAGCAGTTACTCGGTACAGTCAGATATCTACGAGCAGTACTTC.

This clonotype was observed a few times. The chain uses TRBV6-5 and TRBJ2-1; D tentatively fits TRBD1 or TRBD2 (6 bases each). This CDR3 contains 15 residues. CDR1 MNHEY and CDR2 SVGAGI come from the germline V gene. V lost 3 bases and J lost 8, with 17 bases in between. The CDR3 spells CASSYFGGAGDEQFF. CDR3 DNA: TGTGCCAGCAGTTATTTCGGGGGCGCCGGGGATGAGCAGTTCTTC.

CDR3: CASSLNPVTDYGYTF. CDR3 DNA: TGCGCCAGCAGCTTGAATCCCGTGACGGACTATGGCTACACCTTC. The genes are TRBV5-1 and TRBJ1-2; no clear D gene. CDR1 is SGHRS, CDR2 YFSETQ, per germline. The CDR3 is 15 residues long. V lost 1 base and J lost 3, with 13 bases in between. Based on the CDR3 plus reference TRBV5-1 and TRBJ1-2, the full variable domain is KAGVTQTPRYLIKTRGQQVTLSCSPISGHRSVSWYQQTPGQGLQFLFEYFSETQRNKGNFPGRFSGRQFSNSRSEMNVSTLELGDSALYLCASSLNPVTDYGYTFGSGTRLTVV.

This clonotype was seen more than once but under ten times. The chain couples TRBV27 to TRBJ2-7; D unresolved. CDR1 is MNHEY and CDR2 is SMNVEV in the germline V gene (reference sequence). The CDR3 loop spans 14 amino acids. The germline V and J ends were trimmed by 2 bases and 3 bases, with 11 bases remaining between them. The DNA of the CDR3 is TGTGCCAGCAGTTTAAAGGCAAGGAGCTACGAGCAGTACTTC. Translation: CASSLKARSYEQYF.

This clonotype was seen a few times. This rearrangement joins TRBV28 to TRBJ1-4; D is unclear. The V and J ends lost 2 bases and 5 bases respectively, with 9 bases between them. CDR3 length: 14 amino acids. Germline V gene lookup returns CDR1 MDHEN and CDR2 SYDVKM. CDR3 sequence: CASSLLAPNEKLFF. The CDR3, as DNA: TGTGCCAGCAGTTTACTTGCGCCGAATGAAAAACTGTTTTTT.

The rearrangement joins TRBV6-5 to TRBJ1-1, with TRBD1 as a possible D gene (6 bases). The germline V gene has CDR1 MNHEY and CDR2 SVGAGI. V was clipped by 10 bases and J by 7 bases, with 25 bases between them. The CDR3 runs 15 residues. The CDR3 DNA is TGTGCCACCAAGTTACGGGGGGGGCGGGTTGATGAAGCTTTCTTT. As protein: CATKLRGGRVDEAFF.

The chain uses TRBV28 and TRBJ1-2; no firm D call. Germline values: CDR1 MDHEN, CDR2 SYDVKM. V was pared by 5 bases and J by 0 bases, with 16 bases between. This CDR3 is 16 amino acids long. The CDR3 reads CASSPHLENPNYGYTF. The CDR3 coding sequence is TGTGCCAGCAGTCCCCACCTGGAGAATCCTAACTATGGCTACACCTTC.

The chain recombines TRBV12-3 or TRBV12-4 with TRBJ2-2; tentative D call: TRBD1 (6 bases). CDR3 length: 15 amino acids. The V end was cut by 6 bases, the J end by 2 bases, with 13 bases between. The CDR3 region is CASSIRDINTGELFF. The CDR3 nucleotides read TGTGCCAGCAGCATCCGGGACATTAACACCGGGGAGCTGTTTTTT.

This clonotype occurred a few times. The chain uses TRBV15 and TRBJ2-3; D not resolved. V gave up 4 bases and J gave up 13 bases, with 12 bases separating them. CDR1 is LNHNV, CDR2 YYDKDF, per germline (reference sequence). The CDR3 is 11 residues long. The CDR3 DNA follows: TGTGCCACCAGCATGGGTCCTTTGAAGTATTTT. It translates to CATSMGPLKYF.

The chain employs TRBV9 and TRBJ1-2, with 7 bases identical to TRBD1. Trimming at V came to 4 bases and at J to 2 bases, leaving 5 bases not matched to a gene. Germline CDR1 and CDR2: SGDLS and YYNGEE. The CDR3 covers 14 residues. The CDR3 DNA reads as TGTGCCAGCAGCAGGACAGGCGAGAACTATGGCTACACCTTC. Amino acid sequence: CASSRTGENYGYTF.

This clonotype was counted ten times or more. The rearrangement links TRBV7-9 to TRBJ1-4; 8 nucleotides line up with TRBD1. Germline CDR1 is SEHNR and CDR2 is FQNEAQ (reference sequence). Unmatched junction bases numbered 8, after V lost 6 bases and J lost 8 bases. The CDR3 extends over 14 amino acids. CDR3 nucleotides: TGTGCCAGCAGTCTCGGACAGGGTGGAGAAAAACTGTTTTTT. Its translation is CASSLGQGGEKLFF. The full variable domain, rest sourced from reference TRBV7-9 and TRBJ1-4, is DTGVSQNPRHKITKRGQNVTFRCDPISEHNRLYWYRQTLGQGPEFLTYFQNEAQLEKSRLLSDRFSAERPKGSFSTLEIQRTEQGDSAMYLCASSLGQGGEKLFFGSGTQLSVL.

V is TRBV5-1 and J is TRBJ2-5; 10 bases agree with TRBD2. Germline V gives CDR1 SGHRS, CDR2 YFSETQ. CDR3 length: 14 amino acids. V was pared by 9 bases and J by 1 base, with 6 bases of the junction left unmatched. The CDR3: CATSRTSGQETQYF. In DNA, the CDR3 is TGCGCCACCTCACGGACTAGCGGCCAAGAGACCCAGTACTTC. Filled out from reference TRBV5-1 and TRBJ2-5, the complete variable domain reads KAGVTQTPRYLIKTRGQQVTLSCSPISGHRSVSWYQQTPGQGLQFLFEYFSETQRNKGNFPGRFSGRQFSNSRSEMNVSTLELGDSALYLCATSRTSGQETQYFGPGTRLLVL.

Worth noting for this clonotype: One end of the junction fails to match germline, which may point to a read error. V and J are TRBV20-1 and TRBJ2-7; D tentatively reads TRBD1 or TRBD2 (5 bases each). The length of the CDR3 is 15 residues. Germline assignment: CDR1 DFQATT and CDR2 SNEGSKA (reference sequence). The CDR3 reads CSARDRDAGWYEQYF. As DNA, the CDR3 is TGCAGTGCTCGAGACCGGGACGCCGGTTGGTACGAGCAGTACTTC.

The V gene is TRBV27, the J gene TRBJ2-1; 8 nucleotides align to TRBD2. Trimming at V came to 5 bases and at J to 7 bases, leaving 10 bases not matched to a gene. This CDR3 spans 15 amino acids. The germline gives CDR1 MNHEY, CDR2 SMNVEV (reference sequence). In nucleotides, the CDR3 is TGTGCCAGCAGTCTGAACGGGGGGGCCGGGAATGAGCAGTTCTTC. Its translation: CASSLNGGAGNEQFF.

The chain combines TRBV10-3 with TRBJ2-3; D gene ambiguous. Trimming stripped 6 bases from V and 0 bases from J, with 16 bases between. The germline gives CDR1 ENHRY, CDR2 SYGVKD. The CDR3 covers 16 residues. Here the CDR3 reads CAIRFGPRISTDTQYF. DNA for the CDR3: TGTGCCATCAGGTTCGGCCCCCGGATTAGCACAGATACGCAGTATTTT.

Ten or more counts support this clonotype. The chain links TRBV9 to TRBJ2-1; D is perhaps TRBD2 (6 bases). The germline CDR1 and CDR2 sequences are SGDLS and YYNGEE. The CDR3 runs to 12 residues. V was trimmed by 3 bases and J by 7 bases, leaving 8 bases between them. The DNA of the CDR3 is TGTGCCAGCAGCGACGGAGGGAATGAGCAGTTCTTC. Protein: CASSDGGNEQFF.

The V call is TRBV4-1, the J call TRBJ2-2; D is unresolved. V shed 0 bases and J shed 1 base, with 6 bases lying between them. The CDR3 contains 15 residues. Germline V CDR1 and CDR2: MGHRA, YSYEKL. The CDR3 sequence: CASSQEKRNTGELFF. CDR3 DNA: TGCGCCAGCAGCCAAGAAAAGCGGAACACCGGGGAGCTGTTTTTT.

This clonotype occurred a few times. The chain recombines TRBV29-1 with TRBJ2-1, with D perhaps TRBD2 (6 bases). The CDR3 runs to 17 residues. Germline V gene sequence: CDR1 SQVTM, CDR2 ANQGSEA. V gave up 4 bases and J gave up 4 bases, with 23 bases separating them. DNA of the CDR3: TGCAGCGTTGGGTCCGGCGGGCGGGGAACAAGGTACAATGAGCAGTTCTTC. This codes for CSVGSGGRGTRYNEQFF.

The table lists this clonotype with a few counts. The gene calls are TRBV4-1 and TRBJ1-5; the D is unclear. The length of the CDR3 is 17 residues. The ends were cut back, 0 bases at V and 7 bases at J, with 19 bases in the middle. The V gene's germline CDR1 is MGHRA and CDR2 YSYEKL. CDR3 amino acids: CASSQDKGGIWSQPQHF. CDR3 bases: TGCGCCAGCAGCCAAGATAAGGGAGGCATTTGGTCCCAGCCCCAGCATTTT.

The J gene is TRBJ2-1, the V gene TRBV12-3 or TRBV12-4; perhaps TRBD2 as D (5 bases). The CDR3 has 13 amino acids. V shed 4 bases and J shed 3 bases, with 7 bases lying between them. The CDR3 protein is CASSWELYNEQFF. The CDR3 nucleotides read TGTGCCAGCAGTTGGGAGCTCTACAATGAGCAGTTCTTC.

This chain uses TRBV7-2 with TRBJ2-1, with 15 bases identical to TRBD2. Germline CDR1 reads SGHTA; CDR2 reads FQGNSA. The CDR3 is 16 residues long. J lost 4 bases, V lost 5 bases, and 3 bases had no gene match. The CDR3 loop is CASSNGLAGGYNEQFF. In DNA form, the CDR3 reads TGTGCCAGCAGCAACGGACTAGCGGGGGGGTACAATGAGCAGTTCTTC. The full variable domain, in which reference TRBV7-2 and TRBJ2-1 provide the parts outside the CDR3, is GAGVSQSPSNKVTEKGKDVELRCDPISGHTALYWYRQSLGQGLEFLIYFQGNSAPDKSGLPSDRFSAERTGGSVSTLTIQRTQQEDSAVYLCASSNGLAGGYNEQFFGPGTRLTVL.

This clonotype was recorded a few times. The germline gene is not matched at one end of the junction; a read error may be the cause. The V and J genes are TRBV7-3 and TRBJ2-1; weak D call: TRBD2 (6 bases). Looked up from germline, CDR1 is SGHTA and CDR2 is FQGTGA. This CDR3 contains 15 residues. The CDR3 reads CASSSPRDSHNEQFF. The CDR3 coding sequence is TGTGCCAGCAGCTCCCCCCGGGACTCCCACAATGAGCAGTTCTTC.

The V gene is TRBV5-1, the J gene TRBJ2-7, with 9 bases aligning to TRBD2. CDR3 length: 14 amino acids. Germline-derived CDR1 and CDR2 are SGHRS and YFSETQ. V shed 3 bases and J 5 bases; nucleotides not matched to a gene: 6. CDR3 region: CASSWTSDNHEQYF. CDR3 DNA: TGCGCCAGCAGCTGGACTAGCGATAACCACGAGCAGTACTTC.

This clonotype was detected only a few times. The rearrangement joins TRBV6-5 to TRBJ2-3; D is unresolved. Trimming pared 4 bases from V and 0 bases from J, leaving 14 bases between. CDR1 and CDR2 (germline): MNHEY, SVGAGI. There are 16 residues in the CDR3. The CDR3 loop reads CASSSRTPASTDTQYF. CDR3 DNA: TGTGCCAGCAGTTCTCGGACCCCAGCTAGCACAGATACGCAGTATTTT.

The chain recombines TRBV6-1 with TRBJ2-5, with 8 positions matching TRBD2. The CDR3 is made up of 14 amino acids. V was pared by 9 bases and J by 2 bases, with 8 bases of the junction left unmatched. The germline V gene has CDR1 MNHNS and CDR2 SASEGT. The CDR3 coding sequence is TGTGCCAGTGGAGGCGGGGGGTGGCAAGAGACCCAGTACTTC. As protein: CASGGGGWQETQYF.